These 13 T cell receptor beta chains share one sample of origin, sequenced in a study of early T cells in non-severe SARS-CoV-2 infection. TCRdb re-analysed the 5' RACE reads in MiXCR, keeping a single row per CDR3 protein. The sample carries 70,000 or so distinct CDR3 sequences, about 11% recorded once. Sequencing was carried out using whole blood. These receptors came from an adult who was a healthcare worker with PCR-confirmed SARS-CoV-2 infection or an uninfected control (not recorded which).

In this sample, this clonotype turned up a few times. The gene calls are TRBV7-2 and TRBJ2-3, with 9 bases matching TRBD2. V dropped 1 base and J dropped 2; count of bases not matched to a gene: 7. CDR1 and CDR2 from the germline V gene are SGHTA and FQGNSA. This CDR3 contains 17 residues. The CDR3 region is CASSLGVASGTTDTQYF. In nucleotides, the CDR3 is TGTGCCAGCAGCTTAGGGGTGGCTAGCGGGACCACAGATACGCAGTATTTT. Filled out from reference TRBV7-2 and TRBJ2-3, the complete variable domain reads GAGVSQSPSNKVTEKGKDVELRCDPISGHTALYWYRQSLGQGLEFLIYFQGNSAPDKSGLPSDRFSAERTGGSVSTLTIQRTQQEDSAVYLCASSLGVASGTTDTQYFGPGTRLTVL.

This clonotype has at least ten counts. CDR3 bases: TGCAGCGTTGAGCCAGGGGTCCATGGCTACACCTTC. This encodes CSVEPGVHGYTF. V and J are TRBV29-1 and TRBJ1-2; D may be TRBD1 (6 bases). The CDR3 consists of 12 residues. Germline V gives CDR1 SQVTM, CDR2 ANQGSEA. Deletions cut 3 bases from V and 6 bases from J, with 11 bases between.

This clonotype has more than one count but fewer than ten. The DNA of the CDR3 is TGTGCCAGCAGTTTTACCCGGACAGGGGGCGACTATGGCTACACCTTC. Amino acids: CASSFTRTGGDYGYTF. The chain combines TRBV12-3 or TRBV12-4 with TRBJ1-2, with 11 bases fitting TRBD1. The V gene end was trimmed by 3 bases and the J gene end by 3 bases; junction bases not matched to a gene: 6. The CDR3 spans 16 residues.

The chain has TRBV14 and TRBJ2-1, with 10 bases matching TRBD2. The trim removed 6 bases at V and 7 bases at J, leaving 9 bases unmatched. The CDR3 extends over 15 amino acids. CDR1 is SGHDN and CDR2 is FVKESK in the germline V gene. Here the CDR3 reads CASRASGRVLNEQFF. CDR3 in DNA: TGTGCCAGCAGGGCTAGCGGGAGAGTATTGAATGAGCAGTTCTTC.

This clonotype was seen a few times. The chain combines TRBV12-3 or TRBV12-4 with TRBJ2-5, with 8 bases lining up with TRBD2. CDR3 length equals 15 residues. V lost 2 bases and J lost 5; bases outside the gene matches: 7. For the CDR3, the DNA is TGTGCCAGCAGTTTAAACGGGAGGGGGGAGGAGACCCAGTACTTC. This gives the protein CASSLNGRGEETQYF.

The V call is TRBV4-1, the J call TRBJ2-5; possible D gene TRBD2, 5 bases. The CDR3 consists of 16 residues. Trimming took off 0 bases at V and 4 bases at J, with 15 bases between the two ends. Germline values: CDR1 MGHRA, CDR2 YSYEKL. CDR3 coding DNA: TGCGCCAGCAGCCAAGAAGATCCCACTAGTCGAGAGACCCAGTACTTC. Protein: CASSQEDPTSRETQYF.

This chain links TRBV28 with TRBJ2-3, with 7 bases identical to TRBD2. V shed 5 bases and J 2 bases; nucleotides not matched to a gene: 10. From germline, CDR1 is MDHEN and CDR2 SYDVKM. The CDR3 consists of 16 residues. The DNA of the CDR3 is TGTGCCAGCAGTCCCCTAGGGACTACAGACACAGATACGCAGTATTTT. This gives the protein CASSPLGTTDTDTQYF.

This clonotype occurred a few times. The genes are TRBV5-5 and TRBJ2-7, with TRBD2 as a possible D gene (5 bases). The CDR3 sequence is 13 residues long. Trimming pared 3 bases from V and 5 bases from J, leaving 12 bases between. Germline CDR1 and CDR2: SGHKS and YYEKEE (reference sequence). Here the CDR3 reads CASSSGIENEQYF. The CDR3, as DNA: TGTGCCAGCAGCTCCGGGATAGAAAACGAGCAGTACTTC.

This clonotype was observed a handful of times. The chain carries TRBV25-1 and TRBJ2-3, with TRBD2 matching over 14 bases. The junction had 9 bases not matched to a gene; V was cut back by 4 bases and J by 3 bases. Germline V gene lookup returns CDR1 MGHDK and CDR2 SYGVNS. This CDR3 comprises 18 residues. Here the CDR3 reads CASSARLAGGPITDTQYF. For the CDR3, the DNA is TGTGCCAGCAGTGCCAGACTAGCGGGAGGGCCAATTACAGATACGCAGTATTTT.

The rearrangement joins TRBV20-1 to TRBJ2-5; 8 nucleotides line up with TRBD2. Germline CDR1 is DFQATT and CDR2 is SNEGSKA (reference sequence). Unmatched junction bases numbered 13, after V lost 3 bases and J lost 4 bases. The CDR3 loop spans 16 amino acids. The CDR3 DNA follows: TGCAGTGCTAGCCGCGGCCTACTAGCGGTCCGAGAGACCCAGTACTTC. Its translation is CSASRGLLAVRETQYF.

In its sample, this clonotype was seen a few times. This chain joins TRBV19 and TRBJ1-4; a possible D gene is TRBD1 (5 bases). Germline CDR1 and CDR2: LNHDA and SQIVND (reference sequence). This CDR3 is 14 amino acids long. V was shortened by 5 bases and J by 9 bases, with 16 bases between the two germline ends. The CDR3 region has the DNA TGTGCCAGTAGTCCGGGGCAGGTGCATAAAAAACTGTTTTTT. As protein: CASSPGQVHKKLFF.

This clonotype was detected many times. This chain links TRBV5-1 with TRBJ2-7; D remains unclear. Per germline, CDR1 SGHRS and CDR2 YFSETQ. V lost 4 bases, J lost 6 bases, and 8 bases lay in between. The CDR3 loop spans 11 amino acids. This CDR3 reads CASSESSEQYF. The CDR3, as DNA: TGCGCCAGCAGCGAGTCGAGCGAGCAGTACTTC.

The chain carries TRBV5-1 and TRBJ1-4; D might be TRBD1 (5 bases). This CDR3 comprises 13 residues. Trimming stripped 0 bases from V and 8 bases from J, with 8 bases between. The germline V gene has CDR1 SGHRS and CDR2 YFSETQ. This chain's CDR3 is CASSLGGQEKLFF. DNA of the CDR3: TGCGCCAGCAGCTTGGGAGGACAAGAAAAACTGTTTTTT.